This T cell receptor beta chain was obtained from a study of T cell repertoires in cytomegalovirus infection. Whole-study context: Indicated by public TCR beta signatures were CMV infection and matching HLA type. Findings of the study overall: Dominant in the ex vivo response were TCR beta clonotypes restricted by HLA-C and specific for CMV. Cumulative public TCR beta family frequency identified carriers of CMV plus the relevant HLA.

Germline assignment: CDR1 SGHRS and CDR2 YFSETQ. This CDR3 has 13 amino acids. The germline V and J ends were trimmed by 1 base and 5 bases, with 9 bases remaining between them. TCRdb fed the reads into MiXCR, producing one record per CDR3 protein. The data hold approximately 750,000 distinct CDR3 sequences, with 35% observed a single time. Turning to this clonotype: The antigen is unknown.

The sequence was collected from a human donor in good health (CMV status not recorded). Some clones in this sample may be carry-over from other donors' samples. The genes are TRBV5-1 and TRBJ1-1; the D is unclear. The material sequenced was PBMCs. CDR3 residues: CASSLMGRTEAFF. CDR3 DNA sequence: TGCGCCAGCAGCTTGATGGGGAGGACTGAAGCTTTCTTT.